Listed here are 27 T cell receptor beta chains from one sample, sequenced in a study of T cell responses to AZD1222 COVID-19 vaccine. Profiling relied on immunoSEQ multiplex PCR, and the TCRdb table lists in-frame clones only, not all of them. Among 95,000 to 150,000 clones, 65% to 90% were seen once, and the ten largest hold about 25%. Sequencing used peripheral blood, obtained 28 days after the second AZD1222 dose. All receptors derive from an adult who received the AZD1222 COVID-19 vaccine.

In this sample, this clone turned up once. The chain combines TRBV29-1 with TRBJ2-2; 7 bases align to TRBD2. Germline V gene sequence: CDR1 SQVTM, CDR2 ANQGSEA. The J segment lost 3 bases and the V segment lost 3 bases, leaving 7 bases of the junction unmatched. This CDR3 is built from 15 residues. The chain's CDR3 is CSVEGGTAYTGELFF. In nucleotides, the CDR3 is TGCAGCGTTGAGGGAGGGACGGCATACACCGGGGAGCTGTTTTTT.

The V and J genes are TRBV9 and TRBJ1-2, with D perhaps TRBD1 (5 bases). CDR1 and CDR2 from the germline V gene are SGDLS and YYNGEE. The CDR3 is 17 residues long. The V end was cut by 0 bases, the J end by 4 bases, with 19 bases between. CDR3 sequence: CASSVGGGGSPLYGYTF. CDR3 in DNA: TGTGCCAGCAGCGTAGGGGGGGGAGGGAGTCCCCTCTATGGCTACACCTTC.

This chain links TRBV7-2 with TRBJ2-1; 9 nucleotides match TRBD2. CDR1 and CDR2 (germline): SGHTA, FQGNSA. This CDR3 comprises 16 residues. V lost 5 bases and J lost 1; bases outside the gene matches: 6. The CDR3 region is CASSLSGGLSYNEQFF. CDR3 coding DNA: TGTGCCAGCAGCCTTAGCGGGGGCCTATCCTACAATGAGCAGTTCTTC.

In DNA form, the CDR3 reads TGCGCCAGCAGCCCTACTAGCGGGGGGGCAGCGGGTGGCTACGAGCAGTACTTC. It specifies CASSPTSGGAAGGYEQYF. The chain employs TRBV5-1 and TRBJ2-7, with 13 bases fitting TRBD2. This CDR3 contains 18 residues. V gave up 4 bases and J gave up 3 bases; unmatched junction bases: 13. Germline V lookup: CDR1 SGHRS, CDR2 YFSETQ.

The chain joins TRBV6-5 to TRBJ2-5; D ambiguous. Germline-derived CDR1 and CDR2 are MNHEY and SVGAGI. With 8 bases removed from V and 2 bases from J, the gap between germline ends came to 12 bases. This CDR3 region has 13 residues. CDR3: CASSWQPQETQYF. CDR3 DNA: TGTGCCAGCTCCTGGCAGCCACAAGAGACCCAGTACTTC.

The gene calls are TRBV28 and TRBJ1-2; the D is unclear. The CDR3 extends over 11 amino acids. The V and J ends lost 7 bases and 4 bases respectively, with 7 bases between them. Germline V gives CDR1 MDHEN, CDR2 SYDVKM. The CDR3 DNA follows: TGTGCCAGCACCGCGACCTATGGCTACACCTTC. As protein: CASTATYGYTF.

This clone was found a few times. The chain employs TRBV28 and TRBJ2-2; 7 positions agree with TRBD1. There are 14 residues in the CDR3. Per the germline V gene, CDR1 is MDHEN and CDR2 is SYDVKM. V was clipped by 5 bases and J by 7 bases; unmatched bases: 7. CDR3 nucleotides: TGTGCCAGCAGTCTGACAGGGATGGTCGGGGAGCTGTTTTTT. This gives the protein CASSLTGMVGELFF. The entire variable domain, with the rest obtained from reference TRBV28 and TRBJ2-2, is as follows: DVKVTQSSRYLVKRTGEKVFLECVQDMDHENMFWYRQDPGLGLRLIYFSYDVKMKEKGDIPEGYSVSREKKERFSLILESASTNQTSMYLCASSLTGMVGELFFGEGSRLTVL.

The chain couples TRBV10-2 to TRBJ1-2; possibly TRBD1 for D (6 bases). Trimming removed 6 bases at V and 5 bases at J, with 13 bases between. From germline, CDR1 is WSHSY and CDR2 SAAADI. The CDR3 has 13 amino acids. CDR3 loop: CASSSGAFYGYTF. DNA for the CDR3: TGCGCCAGCAGCTCAGGGGCCTTTTATGGCTACACCTTC.

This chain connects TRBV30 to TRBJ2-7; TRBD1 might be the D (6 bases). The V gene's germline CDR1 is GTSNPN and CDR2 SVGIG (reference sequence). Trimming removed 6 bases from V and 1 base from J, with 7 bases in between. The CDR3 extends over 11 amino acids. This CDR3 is CACGQSYEQYF. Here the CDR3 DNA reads TGTGCCTGTGGACAGTCCTACGAGCAGTACTTC.

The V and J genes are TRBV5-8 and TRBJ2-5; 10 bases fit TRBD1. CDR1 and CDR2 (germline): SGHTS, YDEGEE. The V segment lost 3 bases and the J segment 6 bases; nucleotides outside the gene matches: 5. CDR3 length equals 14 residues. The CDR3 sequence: CASSSGQGVKTQYF. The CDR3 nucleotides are TGTGCCAGCAGCTCCGGACAGGGGGTAAAGACCCAGTACTTC.

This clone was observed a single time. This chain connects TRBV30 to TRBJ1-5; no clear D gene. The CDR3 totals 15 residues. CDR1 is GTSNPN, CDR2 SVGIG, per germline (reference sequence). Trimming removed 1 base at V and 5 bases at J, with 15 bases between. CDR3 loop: CAWSGRGRLYQPQHF. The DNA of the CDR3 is TGTGCCTGGAGTGGCCGAGGCAGGCTTTATCAGCCCCAGCATTTT.

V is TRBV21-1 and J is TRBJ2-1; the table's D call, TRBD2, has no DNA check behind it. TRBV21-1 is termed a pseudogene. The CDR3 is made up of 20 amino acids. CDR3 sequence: CASTKDPKEDLGGSYNEQFF. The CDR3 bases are TGTGCCAGCACCAAGGACCCCAAGGAAGACCTTGGAGGGTCCTACAATGAGCAGTTCTTC.

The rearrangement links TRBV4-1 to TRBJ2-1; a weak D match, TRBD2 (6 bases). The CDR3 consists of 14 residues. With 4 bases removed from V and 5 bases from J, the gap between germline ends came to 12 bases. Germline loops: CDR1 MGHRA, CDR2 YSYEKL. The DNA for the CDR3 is TGCGCCAGCAGCCTTATGACTAGTCACAATGAGCAGTTCTTC. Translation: CASSLMTSHNEQFF.

CDR3 loop: CASSLAKGYEQFF. In nucleotides, the CDR3 is TGTGCCAGCAGCTTAGCGAAGGGATATGAGCAGTTCTTC. The chain couples TRBV7-2 to TRBJ2-1; D is unresolved. The CDR3 extends over 13 amino acids. V was shortened by 0 bases and J by 8 bases, with 8 bases between the two germline ends. Looked up from germline, CDR1 is SGHTA and CDR2 is FQGNSA. Full variable domain (missing parts from reference TRBV7-2 and TRBJ2-1): GAGVSQSPSNKVTEKGKDVELRCDPISGHTALYWYRQSLGQGLEFLIYFQGNSAPDKSGLPSDRFSAERTGGSVSTLTIQRTQQEDSAVYLCASSLAKGYEQFFGPGTRLTVL.

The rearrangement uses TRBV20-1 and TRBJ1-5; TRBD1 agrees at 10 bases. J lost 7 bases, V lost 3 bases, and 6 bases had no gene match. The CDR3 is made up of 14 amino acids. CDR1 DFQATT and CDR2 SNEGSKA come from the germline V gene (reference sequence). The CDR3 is CSASGADRGQPQHF. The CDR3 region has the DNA TGCAGTGCTAGTGGGGCGGACAGGGGGCAGCCCCAGCATTTT.

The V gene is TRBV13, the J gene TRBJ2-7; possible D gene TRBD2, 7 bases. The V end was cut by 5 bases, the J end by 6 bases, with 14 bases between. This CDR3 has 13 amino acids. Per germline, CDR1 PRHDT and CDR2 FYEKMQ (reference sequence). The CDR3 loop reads CASSKGGGPEQYF. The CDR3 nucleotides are TGTGCCAGCAGCAAAGGGGGGGGGCCCGAGCAGTACTTC.

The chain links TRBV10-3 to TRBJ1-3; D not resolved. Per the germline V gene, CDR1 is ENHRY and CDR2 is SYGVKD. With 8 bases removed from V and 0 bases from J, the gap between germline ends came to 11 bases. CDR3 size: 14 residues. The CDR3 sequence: CAIGTSFSGNTIYF. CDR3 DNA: TGTGCCATCGGAACGAGTTTCTCTGGAAACACCATATATTTT.

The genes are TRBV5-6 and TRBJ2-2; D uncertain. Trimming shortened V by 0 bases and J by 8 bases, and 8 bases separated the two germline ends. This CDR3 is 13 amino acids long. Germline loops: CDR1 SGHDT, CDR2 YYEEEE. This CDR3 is CASSLGVGGELFF. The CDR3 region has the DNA TGTGCCAGCAGCTTGGGAGTAGGAGGGGAGCTGTTTTTT.

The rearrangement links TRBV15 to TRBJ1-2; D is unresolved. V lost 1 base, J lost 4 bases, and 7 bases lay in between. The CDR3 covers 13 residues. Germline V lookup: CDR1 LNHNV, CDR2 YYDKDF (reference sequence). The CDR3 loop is CATSRAGIYGYTF. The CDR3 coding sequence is TGTGCCACCAGCAGAGCGGGGATCTATGGCTACACCTTC. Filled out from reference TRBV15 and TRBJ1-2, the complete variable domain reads DAMVIQNPRYQVTQFGKPVTLSCSQTLNHNVMYWYQQKSSQAPKLLFHYYDKDFNNEADTPDNFQSRRPNTSFCFLDIRSPGLGDTAMYLCATSRAGIYGYTFGSGTRLTVV.

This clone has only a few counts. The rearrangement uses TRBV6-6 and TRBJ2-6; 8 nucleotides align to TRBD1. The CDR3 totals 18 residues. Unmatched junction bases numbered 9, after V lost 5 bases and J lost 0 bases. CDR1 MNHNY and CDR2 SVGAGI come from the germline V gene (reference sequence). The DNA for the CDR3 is TGTGCCAGCAGTCAGGCGGACAGGGTGCTCTCTGGGGCCAACGTCCTGACTTTC. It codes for CASSQADRVLSGANVLTF.

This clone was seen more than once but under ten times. CDR3 DNA: TGTGCCAGCAGCTCAGGGGTTTCCTATGGCTACACCTTC. Protein product: CASSSGVSYGYTF. The chain has TRBV7-2 and TRBJ1-2; possibly TRBD1 for D (6 bases). Trimming cost V 4 bases and J 4 bases, with 10 bases left between them. In germline, CDR1 is SGHTA, CDR2 FQGNSA. This CDR3 comprises 13 residues.

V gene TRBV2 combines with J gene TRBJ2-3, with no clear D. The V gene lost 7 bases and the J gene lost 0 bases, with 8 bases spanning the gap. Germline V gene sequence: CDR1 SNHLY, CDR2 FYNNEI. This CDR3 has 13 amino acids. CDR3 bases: TGTGCCAGCAACAGACCTAGCACAGATACGCAGTATTTT. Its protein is CASNRPSTDTQYF.

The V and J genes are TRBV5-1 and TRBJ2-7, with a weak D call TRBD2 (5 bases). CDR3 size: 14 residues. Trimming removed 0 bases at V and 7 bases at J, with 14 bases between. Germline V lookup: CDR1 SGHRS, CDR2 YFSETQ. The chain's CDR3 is CASSLGSGSEEQYF. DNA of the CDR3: TGCGCCAGCAGCTTGGGTTCGGGGTCGGAAGAGCAGTACTTC.

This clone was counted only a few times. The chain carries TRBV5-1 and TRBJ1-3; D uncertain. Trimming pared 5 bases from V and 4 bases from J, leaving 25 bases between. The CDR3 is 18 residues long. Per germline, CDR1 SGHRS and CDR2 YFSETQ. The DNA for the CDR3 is TGCGCCAGCAGGGATAAGGATACATCTTTTCGTGACGGAAACACCATATATTTT. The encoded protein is CASRDKDTSFRDGNTIYF.

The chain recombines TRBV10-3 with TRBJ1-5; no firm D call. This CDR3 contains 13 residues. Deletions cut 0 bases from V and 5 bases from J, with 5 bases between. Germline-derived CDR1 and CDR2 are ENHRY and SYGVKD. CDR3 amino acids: CAISESMDQPQHF. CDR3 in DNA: TGTGCCATCAGTGAGTCCATGGATCAGCCCCAGCATTTT.

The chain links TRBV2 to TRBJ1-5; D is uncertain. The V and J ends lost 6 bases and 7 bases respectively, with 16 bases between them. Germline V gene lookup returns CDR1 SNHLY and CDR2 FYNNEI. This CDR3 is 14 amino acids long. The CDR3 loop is CASSALGVGQPQHF. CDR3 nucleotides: TGTGCCAGCAGCGCCCTTGGGGTGGGGCAGCCCCAGCATTTT.

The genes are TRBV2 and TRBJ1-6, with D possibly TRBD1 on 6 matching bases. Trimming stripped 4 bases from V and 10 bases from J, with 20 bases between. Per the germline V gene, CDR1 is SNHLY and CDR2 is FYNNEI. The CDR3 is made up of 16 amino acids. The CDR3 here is CASSGGGTGKKSPLHF. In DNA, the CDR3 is TGTGCCAGCAGTGGGGGGGGTACAGGGAAGAAATCACCCCTCCACTTT.